This T cell receptor beta chain was recorded in a study of Ad26.COV2.S vaccination and SARS-CoV-2 variants (dated by TCRdb to the early 2020s). For the study in its entirety: Vaccine-arm donors were drawn from COV1001, a multicentre, randomized, double-blind, placebo-controlled phase I-IIa trial of Ad26.COV2.S in healthy adults. TCRbeta repertoire sequencing served as the tool for gauging how specific and how broad the SARS-CoV-2-reactive T cell receptors were following Ad26.COV2.S vaccination. Investigators did not know the trial group allocation while performing experiments and assessing outcomes. Dosing of Ad26.COV2.S was intramuscular, at either 5x10^10 or 1x10^11 viral particles, delivered as one shot or as two shots spaced 56 days apart. Participants in the trial were split at random into five groups of five each, receiving low-dose or high-dose Ad26.COV2.S once or twice, or else placebo on both occasions. A total of 32 samples were included in the TCR-sequenced set, comprising around 19 Ad26.COV2.S vaccine recipients, 5 placebo recipients and 8 SARS-CoV-2 convalescent individuals. What the study reported, not specific to this receptor: Ad26.COV2.S recipients had higher spike-specific TCR breadth than placebo recipients (P = 0.0014). The study lacked the statistical power to compare responses across vaccine doses or regimens. Vaccine and placebo recipients had similar non-spike TCR breadth, a finding consistent with the vaccine containing only spike. According to the authors, total T cell responses may have been underestimated by the TCR breadth and depth analyses. After vaccination, substantial breadth of spike-specific CD8+ and CD4+ T cell responses was reported.

TCRbeta CDR3 regions were sequenced with the immunoSEQ Assay. After extraction, genomic DNA underwent amplification by bias-controlled multiplex PCR, followed by high-throughput sequencing. As for the authors' bioinformatics: To quantify the absolute abundance of each unique TCRbeta CDR3 region, sequences were collapsed and filtered. T cell fraction was estimated by normalizing TCRbeta template counts to usable DNA, with usable DNA measured through amplification of reference genes found in all nucleated cells. Repertoire TCRs were annotated as SARS-CoV-2-specific by exact matching of V gene, CDR3 amino acid sequence and J gene to a known reactive TCR set. The reference SARS-CoV-2 TCR set was derived from MIRA and filtered for enrichment in COVID-19-positive ImmuneCODE repertoires, a step that removed public or cross-reactive TCRs. Drawing on the MIRA antigens, annotated TCRs were analysed further at the level of specific ORF or position within ORF. Depth was the summed frequency of annotated unique rearrangements, while breadth was defined as annotated unique rearrangements over total unique productive rearrangements. TCR breadth was compared between groups using two-sided Wilcoxon rank-sum tests. As stored in TCRdb, this immuneACCESS dataset retains in-frame rearrangements with V and J assigned. A fraction of the clones does not appear; measured against another copy, unresolved V genes explain less than half of the discrepancy, and the remainder lacks a known reason. Clone size and V and J calls were adopted from that table, with D and trimming inferred from the DNA. The sample records hundreds of thousands of clones, roughly 85% of which are singletons. The ten biggest clones cover around 7.3% of the sample.

V lost 5 bases and J lost 4 bases; the stretch between them is 15 bases long. CDR1 PRHDT and CDR2 FYEKMQ are derived from the germline V gene (reference sequence). The CDR3 measures 14 amino acids from cysteine to phenylalanine. Only the CDR3 portion is preserved as DNA: 42 bases, with reading frame beginning at the first base. In light of the paper, this sample's treatment or condition label describes: some 20 received Ad26.COV2.S at low or high dose, single or two shots; 5 received placebo; per-sample allocation not given. For vaccine and placebo recipients, repertoires were sequenced using samples collected on day 63 after the first injection. Cohort 1b enrolled roughly 25 adults aged 18-55 years at a single site in Boston, USA, between 29 July and 7 August 2020. Ad26.COV2.S consisted of a replication-incompetent adenovirus type 26 vector by which a prefusion-stabilized SARS-CoV-2 spike protein from the original Wuhan strain was expressed.

About this clone: Its antigen specificity is not known. No clone much larger than this one lies a single base away; base qualities are absent.

The specimen was peripheral blood, collected in a trial of Ad26.COV2.S vaccine versus placebo. The sequence derives from a person aged 18-60 years who received the Ad26.COV2.S COVID-19 vaccine or a placebo. Recombination linked TRBV13 to TRBJ2-7, with the D gene too uncertain to name. The nucleotides are TGTGCCAGCAGCCCGGGCCGGGCCGCTTACGAGCAGTACTTC. Its translation is CASSPGRAAYEQYF.